These T cell receptor beta chains were read from a single sample in a study of T cell responses to AZD1222 COVID-19 vaccine. Profiled with immunoSEQ multiplex PCR; TCRdb holds only in-frame clones, not every one. The table includes around 160,000 clones, about 93% detected once. Sequencing used peripheral blood, obtained on day 0 of AZD1222 vaccination. The source is an adult in good health. Both conserved end residues are part of each CDR3. Each record gives: V gene, D gene, J gene, clone size, CDR3 protein, CDR3 DNA. A D gene is named only where the DNA matches it firmly. Clone size, where shown, is once, few, many, or a class for clones that have expanded.

TRBV10-3,-,TRBJ1-1,once,CAISGRPGDTEAFF,TGTGCCATCAGCGGCCGGCCCGGGGACACTGAAGCTTTCTTT
TRBV18,-,TRBJ1-1,-,CASSPSTANTEAFF,TGTGCCAGCTCACCATCCACGGCCAACACTGAAGCTTTCTTT
TRBV3-1/TRBV3-2,TRBD2,TRBJ2-1,-,CASTRGGSYNEQFF,TGTGCCAGCACCCGGGGGGGCTCCTACAATGAGCAGTTCTTC
TRBV28,TRBD2,TRBJ2-5,-,CASSAAGGSRETQYF,TGTGCCAGCAGTGCAGCGGGAGGGAGTCGCGAGACCCAGTACTTC
TRBV19,-,TRBJ1-5,-,CASSIGDVLNQPQHF,TGTGCCAGTAGTATAGGGGACGTACTCAATCAGCCCCAGCATTTT
TRBV10-2,-,TRBJ2-1,-,CASSELSSYNEQFF,TGCGCCAGCAGTGAACTATCCTCCTACAATGAGCAGTTCTTC
TRBV10-3,-,TRBJ2-2,-,CAIRGAGELFF,TGTGCCATCCGAGGGGCGGGGGAGCTGTTTTTT
TRBV18,-,TRBJ1-1,once,CASSSDENTEAFF,TGTGCCAGCTCTTCCGACGAGAACACTGAAGCTTTCTTT
TRBV7-8,TRBD1,TRBJ1-4,-,CASSLTQGAREKLFF,TGTGCCAGCAGCTTAACCCAGGGGGCCCGTGAAAAACTGTTTTTT
TRBV7-3,TRBD2,TRBJ2-3,few,CASSLNGGATDTQYF,TGTGCCAGCAGCCTAAACGGGGGGGCCACAGATACGCAGTATTTT
TRBV18,TRBD2,TRBJ2-7,-,CASSVAGDRYEQYF,TGTGCCAGCTCCGTAGCGGGAGACCGATACGAGCAGTACTTC
TRBV9,TRBD1,TRBJ1-4,-,CASSPGGGLNEKLFF,TGTGCCAGCAGCCCAGGGGGGGGCCTGAATGAAAAACTGTTTTTT
TRBV21-1,-,TRBJ2-5,once,CASSGRMEETQYF,TGTGCCAGCAGCGGCCGGATGGAAGAGACCCAGTACTTC
TRBV11-2,TRBD2,TRBJ2-7,-,CASSLTSGAGYEQYF,TGTGCCAGCAGCCTCACTAGCGGGGCTGGCTACGAGCAGTACTTC
TRBV19,-,TRBJ1-1,-,CASSTLDRYTEAFF,TGTGCCAGTAGTACCCTAGACAGGTACACTGAAGCTTTCTTT
TRBV7-9,-,TRBJ1-2,-,CASSPTPGGHHYGYTF,TGTGCCAGCAGCCCCACCCCGGGGGGACACCACTATGGCTACACCTTC
TRBV11-1,-,TRBJ1-4,-,CASSVVGGGNEKLFF,TGTGCCAGCAGCGTCGTTGGTGGGGGAAATGAAAAACTGTTTTTT
TRBV7-9,TRBD1,TRBJ1-2,-,CASSLIGGSGYTF,TGTGCCAGCAGCTTAATAGGGGGCAGCGGCTACACCTTC
TRBV6-5,-,TRBJ1-4,-,CASSYSRGEKLFF,TGTGCCAGCAGTTACTCGCGGGGGGAGAAACTGTTTTTT
TRBV7-9,TRBD1,TRBJ1-4,once,CASSLGTGNEKLFF,TGTGCCAGCAGCTTAGGGACAGGGAATGAAAAACTGTTTTTT
TRBV10-3,-,TRBJ2-5,-,CAISDWGAPEETQYF,TGTGCCATCAGTGATTGGGGGGCCCCGGAGGAGACCCAGTACTTC
TRBV14,-,TRBJ1-3,-,CASSQDSRRPVGNTIYF,TGTGCCAGCAGCCAAGATTCACGGCGGCCGGTGGGAAACACCATATATTTT
TRBV21-1,-,TRBJ2-7,-,CASKLQGTSGKFQYYEQYF,TGTGCCAGCAAACTCCAGGGTACTAGCGGGAAATTCCAGTACTACGAGCAGTACTTC
TRBV28,TRBD2,TRBJ2-7,-,CASSLTWTSGRPGTYEQYF,TGTGCCAGCAGTTTAACCTGGACTAGCGGGAGGCCTGGTACCTACGAGCAGTACTTC
TRBV18,-,TRBJ2-1,-,CASSRDTMIKSSYNEQFF,TGTGCCAGCTCACGGGACACAATGATTAAAAGCTCCTACAATGAGCAGTTCTTC
TRBV18,TRBD2,TRBJ2-2,-,CASSPRLAGNGELFF,TGTGCCAGCTCACCACGGCTAGCGGGAAACGGGGAGCTGTTTTTT
TRBV6-2/TRBV6-3,-,TRBJ1-6,-,CATSVDPPRSYNSPLHF,TGTGCCACCAGCGTTGACCCGCCCAGGTCCTATAATTCACCCCTCCACTTT
TRBV4-2,-,TRBJ2-2,-,CASSLHGKAGELFF,TGTGCCAGCAGCCTACACGGGAAGGCCGGGGAGCTGTTTTTT
TRBV12-2,-,TRBJ1-5,-,CASRLNSNQPQHF,TGTGCAAGTCGCTTAAACAGCAATCAGCCCCAGCATTTT
TRBV6-5,TRBD1,TRBJ1-1,-,CASSRTGRDTEAFF,TGTGCCAGCAGCCGGACAGGGAGGGACACTGAAGCTTTCTTT
TRBV5-4,TRBD1,TRBJ1-1,-,CASSSKQGQNTEAFF,TGTGCCAGCAGCTCGAAACAGGGGCAGAACACTGAAGCTTTCTTT
TRBV7-2,-,TRBJ1-6,few,CASSLAGTPNSPLHF,TGTGCCAGCAGCTTAGCCGGGACACCAAATTCACCCCTCCACTTT
TRBV3-1/TRBV3-2,TRBD2,TRBJ2-7,-,CASSPGGSLSYEQYF,TGTGCCAGCAGCCCCGGGGGGAGTCTCTCCTACGAGCAGTACTTC
TRBV28,-,TRBJ1-1,few,CASSPWTQVGTEAFF,TGTGCCAGCAGCCCTTGGACACAGGTAGGAACTGAAGCTTTCTTT
TRBV9,-,TRBJ2-5,-,CASSVSGGAGETQYF,TGTGCCAGCAGCGTAAGTGGGGGGGCAGGAGAGACCCAGTACTTC
TRBV4-1,-,TRBJ2-2,-,CASSQARELFF,TGCGCCAGCAGCCAAGCCCGCGAGCTGTTTTTT
TRBV7-8,-,TRBJ2-6,-,CASSFQGTGANVLTF,TGTGCCAGCAGTTTCCAGGGGACCGGGGCCAACGTCCTGACTTTC
TRBV11-2,TRBD1,TRBJ1-6,-,CASSLGPEQGRNSPLHF,TGTGCCAGCAGCTTAGGTCCCGAACAGGGGCGCAATTCACCCCTCCACTTT
TRBV5-1,-,TRBJ1-1,few,CASSSGRPTEAFF,TGCGCCAGCAGCTCGGGACGGCCCACTGAAGCTTTCTTT
TRBV20-1,-,TRBJ1-1,-,CSASFGWAPTEAFF,TGCAGTGCTAGTTTTGGATGGGCACCTACTGAAGCTTTCTTT
TRBV7-2,-,TRBJ1-5,-,CASSSGRRDSNQPQHF,TGTGCCAGCAGCTCCGGACGGCGCGATAGCAATCAGCCCCAGCATTTT
TRBV24-1,TRBD1,TRBJ2-1,-,CATSDRGPGQGKNPLNNEQFF,TGTGCCACCAGTGACCGGGGTCCGGGACAGGGGAAGAATCCCCTAAACAATGAGCAGTTCTTC
TRBV3-1/TRBV3-2,-,TRBJ2-7,-,CASSQKPGAGIQYEQYF,TGTGCCAGCAGCCAAAAACCGGGGGCCGGGATTCAATACGAGCAGTACTTC
TRBV12-3/TRBV12-4,-,TRBJ2-3,-,CASRMGSIGQYF,TGTGCCAGCAGAATGGGCAGCATAGGGCAGTATTTT
TRBV9,TRBD1,TRBJ1-6,-,CASSPSGTGFSPLHF,TGTGCCAGCAGCCCAAGCGGGACAGGTTTTTCACCCCTCCACTTT
TRBV28,TRBD1,TRBJ1-5,-,CASSLLGQGNNQPQHF,TGTGCCAGCAGTTTATTAGGACAGGGGAACAATCAGCCCCAGCATTTT
TRBV12-3/TRBV12-4,-,TRBJ2-7,-,CASSSDSYEQYF,TGTGCCAGCAGTTCCGATTCCTACGAGCAGTACTTC
TRBV27,-,TRBJ2-2,-,CASSWGTPNTGELFF,TGTGCCAGCAGTTGGGGGACACCCAACACCGGGGAGCTGTTTTTT
TRBV6-5,-,TRBJ1-2,-,CASTNGGSLNYGYTF,TGTGCCAGCACAAACGGCGGATCACTAAACTATGGCTACACCTTC
TRBV18,-,TRBJ1-2,-,CASSPRGLLLDGYTF,TGTGCCAGCTCACCAAGGGGTTTGTTGCTGGATGGCTACACCTTC
TRBV7-9,-,TRBJ1-5,-,CASSPDSRNQPQHF,TGTGCCAGCAGCCCCGACAGCCGCAATCAGCCCCAGCATTTT
TRBV10-3,-,TRBJ2-5,-,CAIRDREQETQYF,TGTGCCATCAGGGACCGGGAGCAAGAGACCCAGTACTTC